This entry features one T cell receptor (beta chain) sequence. The data originate from a study of OX40 agonist ivuxolimab in advanced cancers. V dropped 1 base and J dropped 2 bases, with 9 bases sitting between them. The V gene's germline CDR1 is SNHLY and CDR2 FYNNEI. This CDR3 has 15 amino acids. This table comes from immunoSEQ multiplex PCR, and its TCRdb copy is limited to in-frame clones, with some not included. Of about 64,000 clones listed, about 85% were seen once; the top ten hold 0.67%. The specimen comprised CD4+ or CD8+ T cells sorted from blood, sampled in a trial of the OX40 agonist ivuxolimab. This chain connects TRBV2 to TRBJ1-5, with TRBD1 as a possible D gene (5 bases). The sequence was obtained from an adult with an advanced solid tumor such as melanoma, head and neck, liver or kidney cancer. In nucleotides, the CDR3 is TGTGCCAGCAGTGAAGGCAGGGAGGGCAATCAGCCCCAGCATTTT. It yields the protein CASSEGREGNQPQHF. The variable domain in full, with the rest retrieved from reference TRBV2 and TRBJ1-5, is EPEVTQTPSHQVTQMGQEVILRCVPISNHLYFYWYRQILGQKVEFLVSFYNNEISEKSEIFDDQFSVERPDGSNFTLKIRSTKLEDSAMYFCASSEGREGNQPQHFGDGTRLSIL.